Following are 19 T cell receptor beta chains from one sample sequenced in a study of CD8 T cells in Susac syndrome. An input of about 0.5 to 1 ug of RNA was subjected to reverse transcription using random hexamers. TCRdb used MiXCR to reprocess the immunoSEQ multiplex PCR reads, holding one entry per CDR3 protein. The sample consists of 120,000 or so distinct CDR3 sequences, over 95% of them appearing once. The sample consisted of CD4+ T cells from PBMCs. The receptors shown here come from a human donor with Susac syndrome.

The chain uses TRBV20-1 and TRBJ2-3; weak D call: TRBD2 (6 bases). The CDR3 consists of 15 residues. In germline, CDR1 is DFQATT, CDR2 SNEGSKA (reference sequence). V lost 0 bases and J 4 bases, leaving 14 bases between the germline ends. CDR3 sequence: CSAREEGRNPDTQYF. CDR3 DNA: TGCAGTGCTAGAGAGGAGGGCCGAAACCCAGATACGCAGTATTTT.

The chain combines TRBV30 with TRBJ1-1; D not resolved. Trimming shortened V by 2 bases and J by 3 bases, and 10 bases separated the two germline ends. The germline V gene has CDR1 GTSNPN and CDR2 SVGIG (reference sequence). The CDR3 has 13 residues. In DNA, the CDR3 is TGTGCCTGGAGTCGGGGTCCGGACACTGAAGCTTTCTTT. Residues: CAWSRGPDTEAFF.

The chain couples TRBV30 to TRBJ2-1, with D possibly TRBD1 on 6 matching bases. V lost 0 bases, J lost 0 bases, and 6 bases lay in between. The germline CDR1 and CDR2 sequences are GTSNPN and SVGIG (reference sequence). This CDR3 region has 14 residues. CDR3 bases: TGTGCCTGGAGTGTAGGGGGCTCCTACAATGAGCAGTTCTTC. Translated, it gives CAWSVGGSYNEQFF.

This clonotype was recorded only once. V usage is TRBV29-1 and J usage is TRBJ1-1; D call uncertain. The V gene's germline CDR1 is SQVTM and CDR2 ANQGSEA. There are 12 residues in the CDR3. V lost 6 bases, J lost 1 base, and 9 bases lay in between. This CDR3 reads CSVLRQNTEAFF. Written as DNA, the CDR3 is TGCAGCGTCCTCAGACAGAACACTGAAGCTTTCTTT.

This chain uses TRBV11-2 with TRBJ2-5; no firm D call. Germline V gives CDR1 SGHAT, CDR2 FQNNGV. Trimming removed 5 bases from V and 6 bases from J, with 13 bases in between. There are 13 residues in the CDR3. The CDR3 coding sequence is TGTGCCAGCAGCCTACTGGGGTTACAGACCCAGTACTTC. Translation gives CASSLLGLQTQYF.

The chain recombines TRBV29-1 with TRBJ2-6; D might be TRBD2 (6 bases). In germline, CDR1 is SQVTM, CDR2 ANQGSEA. Trimming cost V 1 base and J 0 bases, with 7 bases left between them. The CDR3 loop spans 15 amino acids. CDR3 protein: CSVEGGDSGANVLTF. For the CDR3, the DNA is TGCAGCGTTGAAGGCGGGGACTCTGGGGCCAACGTCCTGACTTTC.

The gene calls are TRBV10-3 and TRBJ2-3, with 7 bases aligning to TRBD2. V trimming: 10 bases; J trimming: 1 base; junction bases outside the gene matches: 8. The germline CDR1 and CDR2 sequences are ENHRY and SYGVKD. The CDR3 is 14 amino acids. CDR3 region: CATRVGGRTDTQYF. In nucleotides, the CDR3 is TGTGCCACCCGGGTGGGAGGGCGCACAGATACGCAGTATTTT.

This chain uses TRBV20-1 with TRBJ2-4; the D call may be TRBD1 or TRBD2 (5 bases each). Germline CDR1 and CDR2: DFQATT and SNEGSKA (reference sequence). The CDR3 has 13 residues. Trimming left V 3 bases short and J 7 bases short, with 13 bases between. In DNA form, the CDR3 reads TGCAGTGCTAGTTCGGGGCCGGGGAACATTCAGTACTTC. Translation gives CSASSGPGNIQYF.

This chain uses TRBV6-6 with TRBJ1-1; the D gene is possibly TRBD1 (5 bases). CDR3 length equals 11 residues. In germline, CDR1 is MNHNY, CDR2 SVGAGI (reference sequence). V was pared by 10 bases and J by 4 bases, with 10 bases between. CDR3 coding DNA: TGTGCCACCTCCAGGGTCACTGAAGCTTTCTTT. Its translation: CATSRVTEAFF.

The rearrangement uses TRBV7-2 and TRBJ2-7; 11 bases map to TRBD2. Germline CDR1 and CDR2: SGHTA and FQGNSA. V lost 5 bases, J lost 4 bases, and 13 bases stayed unmatched. The CDR3 is 17 residues long. The CDR3 spells CASSTHGVASGRYEQYF. The CDR3 region has the DNA TGTGCCAGCAGCACACACGGAGTGGCTAGCGGGAGGTACGAGCAGTACTTC.

This chain links TRBV5-1 with TRBJ2-5; the D gene is possibly TRBD2 (6 bases). Germline V gives CDR1 SGHRS, CDR2 YFSETQ. V lost 0 bases, J lost 7 bases, and 13 bases lay in between. This CDR3 contains 14 residues. The CDR3 DNA sequence: TGCGCCAGCAGCTTGGCGGGACTCGGAGGGACCCAGTACTTC. It specifies CASSLAGLGGTQYF.

The rearrangement uses TRBV15 and TRBJ2-1, with D possibly matching TRBD1 (6 bases). From germline, CDR1 is LNHNV and CDR2 YYDKDF (reference sequence). V gave up 0 bases and J gave up 12 bases, with 15 bases separating them. This CDR3 comprises 14 residues. The CDR3 spells CATSRDGGGFRQFF. DNA for the CDR3: TGTGCCACCAGCAGAGATGGGGGCGGATTTCGGCAGTTCTTC.

The chain links TRBV7-6 to TRBJ1-2; 11 bases map to TRBD1. The CDR3 totals 16 residues. Germline V gene lookup returns CDR1 SGHVS and CDR2 FNYEAQ. Trimming at V came to 5 bases and at J to 2 bases, leaving 7 bases not matched to a gene. CDR3 coding DNA: TGTGCCAGCAGCCAAGGGCGGGACAGGGGGAACTATGGCTACACCTTC. Translated, it gives CASSQGRDRGNYGYTF.

The V call is TRBV12-3 or TRBV12-4, the J call TRBJ2-7, with unresolved D. V was cut by 6 bases and J by 2 bases, with 11 bases left in between. The CDR3 contains 13 residues. The CDR3 loop is CASSPDGPYEQYF. CDR3 coding DNA: TGTGCCAGCAGCCCGGACGGACCCTACGAGCAGTACTTC.

The chain combines TRBV12-3 or TRBV12-4 with TRBJ1-1, with D unclear. Between the trimmed V and J ends, which lost 3 bases and 1 base, there was a span of 6 bases. CDR3 size: 13 residues. CDR3 nucleotides: TGTGCCAGCAGTTTCGCTGCGAACACTGAAGCTTTCTTT. The encoded protein is CASSFAANTEAFF.

The chain couples TRBV12-3 or TRBV12-4 to TRBJ2-1; 9 bases map to TRBD1. The V and J ends lost 3 bases and 7 bases, in that order; junction bases with no gene match: 7. The CDR3 totals 15 residues. The CDR3 loop reads CASSLGQGMLNEQFF. CDR3 nucleotides: TGTGCCAGCAGTTTGGGACAGGGAATGTTAAATGAGCAGTTCTTC.

The chain joins TRBV28 to TRBJ2-1; 12 positions match TRBD2. The CDR3 is made up of 17 amino acids. After removal of 4 bases from V and 3 bases from J, the junction contained 7 bases not matched to a gene. Germline V lookup: CDR1 MDHEN, CDR2 SYDVKM. The CDR3 protein is CASSSRWTSGNYNEQFF. Here the CDR3 DNA reads TGTGCCAGCAGTTCTCGATGGACTAGCGGGAACTACAATGAGCAGTTCTTC.

The chain carries TRBV5-1 and TRBJ1-3; D is undetermined. This CDR3 contains 14 residues. V gave up 4 bases and J gave up 2 bases, with 10 bases separating them. Germline CDR1 SGHRS, CDR2 YFSETQ. CDR3 in amino acids: CASSDPQAGNTIYF. In DNA, the CDR3 is TGCGCCAGCAGCGACCCCCAAGCTGGAAACACCATATATTTT.

The V call is TRBV7-2, the J call TRBJ2-1; 7 positions match TRBD2. After removal of 0 bases from V and 6 bases from J, the junction contained 14 bases not matched to a gene. Germline values: CDR1 SGHTA, CDR2 FQGNSA. CDR3 length: 18 residues. CDR3 DNA: TGTGCCAGCAGCTTAGCCCGAACGGTGTGGGAGGGCCCCAATGAGCAGTTCTTC. This gives the protein CASSLARTVWEGPNEQFF.